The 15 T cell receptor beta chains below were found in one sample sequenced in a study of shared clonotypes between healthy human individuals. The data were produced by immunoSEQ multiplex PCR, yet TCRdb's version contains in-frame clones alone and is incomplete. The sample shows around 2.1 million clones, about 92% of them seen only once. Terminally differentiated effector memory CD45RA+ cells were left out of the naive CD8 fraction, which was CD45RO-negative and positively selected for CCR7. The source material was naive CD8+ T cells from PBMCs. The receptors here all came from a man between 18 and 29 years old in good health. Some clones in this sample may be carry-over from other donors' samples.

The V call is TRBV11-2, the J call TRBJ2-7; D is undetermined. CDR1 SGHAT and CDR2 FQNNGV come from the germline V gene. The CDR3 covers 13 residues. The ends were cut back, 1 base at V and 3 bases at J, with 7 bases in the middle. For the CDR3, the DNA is TGTGCCAGCAGCTTAGGGGCAGTCTACGAGCAGTACTTC. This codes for CASSLGAVYEQYF.

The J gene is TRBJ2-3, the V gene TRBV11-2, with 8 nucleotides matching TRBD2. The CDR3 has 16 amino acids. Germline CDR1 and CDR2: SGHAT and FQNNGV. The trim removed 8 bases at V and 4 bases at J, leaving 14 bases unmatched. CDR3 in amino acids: CASGSGTRFSADTQYF. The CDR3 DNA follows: TGTGCCAGCGGATCCGGGACTAGGTTTAGCGCAGATACGCAGTATTTT.

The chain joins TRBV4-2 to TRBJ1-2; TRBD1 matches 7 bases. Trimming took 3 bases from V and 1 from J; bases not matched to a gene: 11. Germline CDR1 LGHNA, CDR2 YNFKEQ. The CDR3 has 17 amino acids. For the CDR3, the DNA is TGTGCCAGCAGCCACACTTGGACAGGCGAGATTAACTATGGCTACACCTTC. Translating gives CASSHTWTGEINYGYTF.

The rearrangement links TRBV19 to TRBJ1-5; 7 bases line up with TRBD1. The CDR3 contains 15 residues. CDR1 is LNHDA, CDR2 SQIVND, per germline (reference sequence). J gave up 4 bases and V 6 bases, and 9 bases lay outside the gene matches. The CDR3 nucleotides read TGTGCCAGTAGCTTCATTCGGGACAGAAATCAGCCCCAGCATTTT. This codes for CASSFIRDRNQPQHF.

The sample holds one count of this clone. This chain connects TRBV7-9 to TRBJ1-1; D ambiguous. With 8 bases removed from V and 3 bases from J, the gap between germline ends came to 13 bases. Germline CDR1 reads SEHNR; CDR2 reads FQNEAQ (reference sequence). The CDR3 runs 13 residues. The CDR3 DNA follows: TGTGCCAGCGGCCGGGTTGAGTACACTGAAGCTTTCTTT. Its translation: CASGRVEYTEAFF.

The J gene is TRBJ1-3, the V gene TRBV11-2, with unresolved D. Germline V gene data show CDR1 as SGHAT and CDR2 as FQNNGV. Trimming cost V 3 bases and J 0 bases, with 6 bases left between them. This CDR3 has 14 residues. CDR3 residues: CASSFPSSGNTIYF. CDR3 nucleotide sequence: TGTGCCAGCAGCTTTCCAAGCTCTGGAAACACCATATATTTT. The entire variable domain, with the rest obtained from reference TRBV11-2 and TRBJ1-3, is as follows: EAGVAQSPRYKIIEKRQSVAFWCNPISGHATLYWYQQILGQGPKLLIQFQNNGVVDDSQLPKDRFSAERLKGVDSTLKIQPAKLEDSAVYLCASSFPSSGNTIYFGEGSWLTVV.

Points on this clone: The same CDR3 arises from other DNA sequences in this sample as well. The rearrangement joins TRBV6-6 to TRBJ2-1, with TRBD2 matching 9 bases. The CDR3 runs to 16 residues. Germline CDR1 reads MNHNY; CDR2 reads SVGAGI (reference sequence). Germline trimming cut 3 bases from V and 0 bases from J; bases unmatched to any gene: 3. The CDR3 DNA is TGTGCCAGCAGTTATCTACTAGCGGGCTCCTACAATGAGCAGTTCTTC. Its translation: CASSYLLAGSYNEQFF.

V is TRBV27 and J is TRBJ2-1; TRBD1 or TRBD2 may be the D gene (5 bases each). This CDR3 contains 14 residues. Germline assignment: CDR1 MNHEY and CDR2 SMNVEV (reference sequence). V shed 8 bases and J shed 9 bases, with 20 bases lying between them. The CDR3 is CASRSGATLSEQFF. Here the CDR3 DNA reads TGTGCCAGCCGCTCCGGGGCCACCCTTAGTGAGCAGTTCTTC.

The CDR3 here is CASSLSGLAETYEQYF. CDR3 DNA sequence: TGCGCCAGCAGCTTGTCCGGACTAGCGGAGACCTACGAGCAGTACTTC. The gene calls are TRBV5-1 and TRBJ2-7, with TRBD2 matching over 10 bases. The CDR3 covers 16 residues. Germline V gene sequence: CDR1 SGHRS, CDR2 YFSETQ. V dropped 1 base and J dropped 2; count of bases not matched to a gene: 6.

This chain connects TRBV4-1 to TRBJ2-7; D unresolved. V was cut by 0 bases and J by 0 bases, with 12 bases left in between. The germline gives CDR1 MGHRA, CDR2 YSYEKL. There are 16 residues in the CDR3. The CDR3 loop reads CASSQDLQTSSYEQYF. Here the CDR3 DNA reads TGCGCCAGCAGCCAAGATCTACAGACATCCTCCTACGAGCAGTACTTC.

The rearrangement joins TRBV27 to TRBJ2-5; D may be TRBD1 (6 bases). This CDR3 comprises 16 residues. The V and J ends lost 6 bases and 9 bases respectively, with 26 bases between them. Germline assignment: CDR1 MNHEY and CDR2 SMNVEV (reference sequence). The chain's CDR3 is CASSLTPGTPRMAQYF. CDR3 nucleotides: TGTGCCAGCAGCCTTACCCCCGGGACACCTCGAATGGCCCAGTACTTC.

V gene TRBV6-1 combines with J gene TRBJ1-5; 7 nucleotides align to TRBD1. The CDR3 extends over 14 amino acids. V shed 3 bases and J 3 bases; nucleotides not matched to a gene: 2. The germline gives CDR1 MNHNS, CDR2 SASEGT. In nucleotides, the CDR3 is TGTGCCAGCAGTGACAGGGGGACCAATCAGCCCCAGCATTTT. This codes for CASSDRGTNQPQHF.

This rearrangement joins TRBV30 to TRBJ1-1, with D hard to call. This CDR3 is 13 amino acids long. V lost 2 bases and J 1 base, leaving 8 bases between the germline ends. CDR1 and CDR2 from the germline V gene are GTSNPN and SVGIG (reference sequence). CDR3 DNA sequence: TGTGCCTGGAGTCCGAGCACGAACACTGAAGCTTTCTTT. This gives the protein CAWSPSTNTEAFF.

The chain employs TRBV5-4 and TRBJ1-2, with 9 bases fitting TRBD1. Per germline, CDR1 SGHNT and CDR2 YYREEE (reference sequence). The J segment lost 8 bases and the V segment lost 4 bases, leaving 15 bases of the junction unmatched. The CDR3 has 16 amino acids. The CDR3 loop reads CASSPRILDRGIGYTF. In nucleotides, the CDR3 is TGTGCCAGCAGCCCCCGAATTCTAGACAGGGGGATCGGCTACACCTTC.

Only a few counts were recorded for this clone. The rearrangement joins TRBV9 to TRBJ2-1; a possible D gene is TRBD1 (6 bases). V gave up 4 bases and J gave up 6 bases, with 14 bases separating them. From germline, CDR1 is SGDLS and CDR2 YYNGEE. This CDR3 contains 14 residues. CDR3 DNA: TGTGCCAGCAGCCCACTTGGACAGACCAATGAGCAGTTCTTC. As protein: CASSPLGQTNEQFF.